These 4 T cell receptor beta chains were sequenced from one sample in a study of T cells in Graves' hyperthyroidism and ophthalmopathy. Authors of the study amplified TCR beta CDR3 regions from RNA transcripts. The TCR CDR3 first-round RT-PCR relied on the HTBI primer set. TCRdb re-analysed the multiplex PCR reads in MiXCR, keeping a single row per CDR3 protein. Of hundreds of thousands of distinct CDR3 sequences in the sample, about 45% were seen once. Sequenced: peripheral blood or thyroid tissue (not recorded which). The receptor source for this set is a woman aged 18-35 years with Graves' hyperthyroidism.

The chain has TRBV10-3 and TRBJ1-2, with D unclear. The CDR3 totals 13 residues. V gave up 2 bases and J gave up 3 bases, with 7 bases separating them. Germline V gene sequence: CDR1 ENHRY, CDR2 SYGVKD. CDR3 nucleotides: TGTGCCATCAGTGAGAACGGGGACTATGGCTACACCTTC. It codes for CAISENGDYGYTF.

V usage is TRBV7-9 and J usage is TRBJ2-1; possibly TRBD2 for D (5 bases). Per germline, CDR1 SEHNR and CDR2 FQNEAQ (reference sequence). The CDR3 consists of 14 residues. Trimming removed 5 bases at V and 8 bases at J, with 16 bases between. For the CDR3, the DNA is TGTGCCAGCAGCCCCTTGGCGGGCGGACATGAGCAGTTCTTC. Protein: CASSPLAGGHEQFF.

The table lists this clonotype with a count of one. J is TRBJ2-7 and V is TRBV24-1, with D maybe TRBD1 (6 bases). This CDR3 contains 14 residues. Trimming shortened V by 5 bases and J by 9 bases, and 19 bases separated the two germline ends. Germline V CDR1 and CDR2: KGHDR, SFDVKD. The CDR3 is CATSVSGTTVGQYF. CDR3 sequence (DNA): TGTGCCACCAGTGTCTCTGGGACAACAGTCGGGCAGTACTTC.

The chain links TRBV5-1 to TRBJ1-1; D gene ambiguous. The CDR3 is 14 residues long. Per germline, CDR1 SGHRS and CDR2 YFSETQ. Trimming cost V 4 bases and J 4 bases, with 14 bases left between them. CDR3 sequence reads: CASSPVGWGTEAFF. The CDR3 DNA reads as TGCGCCAGCAGCCCCGTCGGGTGGGGCACTGAAGCTTTCTTT.